This record covers a single T cell receptor (beta chain). Its target is not known. The data belong to a study of cytomegalovirus exposure and HLA in healthy donors. General study findings and limits: According to an earlier analysis, most TCR beta V segments yielded productive rearrangements about 87% or about 30% of the time.

This CDR3 has 16 residues. With V trimmed by 4 bases and J by 5 bases, 8 bases remained unmatched. The germline V gene has CDR1 MNHEY and CDR2 SVGAGI. The PCR made use of 60 Vbeta and 13 Jbeta primers. Sequencing was performed with immunoSEQ multiplex PCR; in TCRdb, only in-frame clones are kept and a portion is missing. In the table there are around 160,000 clones, over 80% of which are singletons. Specimen: PBMCs. The TCR was taken from a woman younger than 35 in good health and CMV-seronegative. The genes are TRBV6-5 and TRBJ2-3; 11 positions agree with TRBD2. Here the CDR3 reads CASSWVRTSGLDTQYF. DNA of the CDR3: TGTGCCAGCAGTTGGGTCAGGACTAGCGGGTTAGATACGCAGTATTTT.